The 20 T cell receptor beta chains below were found in one sample sequenced in a study of T-cell reconstitution after alpha-beta-depleted transplantation in children. Unique molecular identifiers were built into the TCRbeta library. TCRdb re-called the PCR reads through MiXCR, storing one row per CDR3 protein. The top ten clones hold over 10% of a sample with roughly 180,000 distinct CDR3 sequences, about 15% of them seen once. The specimen was PBMCs from the stem cell graft donor, collected from the stem cell graft. Every receptor here comes from a human donor who donated a stem cell graft to a child with acute lymphoblastic leukemia.

There are many counts of this clonotype. This chain links TRBV11-1 with TRBJ2-7, with TRBD2 matching 7 bases. Germline CDR1 and CDR2: SGHAT and FQDESV (reference sequence). V lost 3 bases and J lost 9; bases outside the gene matches: 11. The CDR3 runs to 14 residues. In nucleotides, the CDR3 is TGTGCCAGCAGCTTCGGGCGGGAGAGGGCAGTGCAGTACTTC. Protein product: CASSFGRERAVQYF.

In this sample, this clonotype turned up many times. This chain joins TRBV11-1 and TRBJ1-6, with 10 nucleotides matching TRBD1. Trimming cost V 1 base and J 7 bases; bases outside gene matches: 13. CDR1 and CDR2 (germline): SGHAT, FQDESV (reference sequence). This CDR3 region has 19 residues. CDR3 residues: CASSLVAPDRGEWNSPLHF. The DNA for the CDR3 is TGTGCCAGCAGCTTAGTTGCCCCGGACAGGGGGGAATGGAATTCACCCCTCCACTTT.

This clonotype was seen many times. The chain carries TRBV7-2 and TRBJ2-1; TRBD1 matches at 9 bases. The germline CDR1 and CDR2 sequences are SGHTA and FQGNSA. The CDR3 is 17 amino acids. The V and J ends lost 1 base and 8 bases, in that order; junction bases with no gene match: 12. This CDR3 is CASSLVDRGSEMDEQFF. In DNA, the CDR3 is TGTGCCAGCAGCTTAGTAGACAGGGGGTCGGAAATGGATGAGCAGTTCTTC. The variable domain in full, completed from reference TRBV7-2 and TRBJ2-1, reads GAGVSQSPSNKVTEKGKDVELRCDPISGHTALYWYRQSLGQGLEFLIYFQGNSAPDKSGLPSDRFSAERTGGSVSTLTIQRTQQEDSAVYLCASSLVDRGSEMDEQFFGPGTRLTVL.

V and J are TRBV6-5 and TRBJ1-5, with 9 positions matching TRBD1. Germline CDR1 and CDR2: MNHEY and SVGAGI. CDR3 length equals 18 residues. The V segment lost 0 bases and the J segment 7 bases; nucleotides outside the gene matches: 13. The CDR3 region is CASSYSSPGQGLGQPQHF. DNA of the CDR3: TGTGCCAGCAGTTACTCGAGTCCTGGACAGGGGCTTGGACAGCCCCAGCATTTT.

This clonotype was seen at least ten times. The chain recombines TRBV7-8 with TRBJ2-1, with 12 positions matching TRBD2. This CDR3 is built from 19 residues. The J segment lost 0 bases and the V segment lost 5 bases, leaving 11 bases of the junction unmatched. The germline V gene has CDR1 SGHVS and CDR2 FQNEAQ. The CDR3 bases are TGTGCCAGCAGCATACCGACTAGCGGGAGAGGGAGCTCCTACAATGAGCAGTTCTTC. It yields the protein CASSIPTSGRGSSYNEQFF.

This clonotype has at least ten counts. The chain links TRBV5-1 to TRBJ2-1; TRBD2 aligns across 9 bases. V gave up 0 bases and J gave up 9 bases; unmatched junction bases: 4. There are 14 residues in the CDR3. The V gene's germline CDR1 is SGHRS and CDR2 YFSETQ. The CDR3 DNA reads TGCGCCAGCAGCTTGGTTGCGGGAGGGGCTGAGCAGTTCTTC. This gives the protein CASSLVAGGAEQFF.

The chain carries TRBV9 and TRBJ2-1, with 9 bases matching TRBD2. Trimming removed 5 bases from V and 4 bases from J; junction bases left unmatched: 10. Germline V CDR1 and CDR2: SGDLS, YYNGEE. This CDR3 contains 16 residues. The DNA of the CDR3 is TGTGCCAGCAGGACGCGGGAGGGCCGGGGTTACAATGAGCAGTTCTTC. Residues: CASRTREGRGYNEQFF.

This clonotype has a handful of counts. The chain carries TRBV5-3 and TRBJ2-1; D tentatively fits TRBD1 or TRBD2 (5 bases each). TRBV5-3 is filed as an ORF, its function uncertain. The CDR3 is 12 amino acids. Trimming pared 4 bases from V and 6 bases from J, leaving 8 bases between. The CDR3 loop is CARSPGPNEQFF. DNA for the CDR3: TGTGCCAGAAGCCCGGGACCCAATGAGCAGTTCTTC.

This clonotype has at least ten counts. The genes are TRBV12-3 or TRBV12-4 and TRBJ2-3; D is uncertain. This CDR3 has 12 residues. V shed 3 bases and J shed 6 bases, with 7 bases lying between them. CDR3 DNA sequence: TGTGCCAGCAGTTTGTTGGTGGATACGCAGTATTTT. Protein sequence: CASSLLVDTQYF.

This clonotype has ten or more counts. The chain couples TRBV6-5 to TRBJ2-7; TRBD1 aligns across 9 bases. V lost 6 bases, J lost 6 bases, and 15 bases stayed unmatched. Looked up from germline, CDR1 is MNHEY and CDR2 is SVGAGI. The CDR3 contains 16 residues. DNA of the CDR3: TGTGCCAGCAGCCAGGTAGACGGGACAGGGAGTCTCGAGCAGTACTTC. It yields the protein CASSQVDGTGSLEQYF.

The sample holds many counts of this clonotype. The chain has TRBV12-3 or TRBV12-4 and TRBJ1-1; 9 bases map to TRBD1. This CDR3 is 14 amino acids long. V lost 6 bases to trimming and J lost 4 bases; unmatched junction nucleotides: 6. The CDR3 DNA reads as TGTGCCAGCAGCTATCGACAGGGGGGCACTGAAGCTTTCTTT. Encoded protein: CASSYRQGGTEAFF.

This clonotype was observed at least ten times. This chain links TRBV25-1 with TRBJ1-3; no clear D. The CDR3 runs 16 residues. V shed 3 bases and J shed 6 bases, with 18 bases lying between them. The V gene's germline CDR1 is MGHDK and CDR2 SYGVNS. The CDR3 DNA sequence: TGTGCCAGCAGTGATAGGTGGGATTGGGATACAAACACCATATATTTT. Protein sequence: CASSDRWDWDTNTIYF.

As to this clonotype: A much larger clone is a single base away; this may be a read error. In DNA form, the CDR3 reads TGTGCCAGCAGCCAACTTGGATCGGGGAACACTGAAGCTTTGTTT. Amino acid sequence: CASSQLGSGNTEALF. V usage is TRBV3-1 and J usage is TRBJ1-1, with D unclear. Germline V CDR1 and CDR2: LGHDT, YNNKEL (reference sequence). This CDR3 region has 15 residues.

This clonotype has only a few counts. The DNA for the CDR3 is TGCAGTGCTAGAGGCCGGACTAGCGGGAGCTCGTCCTATGAGCAGTTCTTC. Translation: CSARGRTSGSSSYEQFF. The J gene is TRBJ2-1, the V gene TRBV20-1; 13 bases are shared with TRBD2. The germline CDR1 and CDR2 sequences are DFQATT and SNEGSKA (reference sequence). Trimming took 1 base from V and 8 from J; bases not matched to a gene: 11. The CDR3 is 17 amino acids.

This clonotype was recorded at least ten times. V is TRBV20-1 and J is TRBJ2-3; D is unresolved. The CDR3 is made up of 11 amino acids. CDR1 DFQATT and CDR2 SNEGSKA come from the germline V gene (reference sequence). V was clipped by 3 bases and J by 3 bases, with 4 bases between them. This CDR3 reads CSASMTDTQYF. The CDR3 DNA reads as TGCAGTGCTAGTATGACAGATACGCAGTATTTT.

This clonotype came up many times. The chain links TRBV9 to TRBJ2-7; 15 nucleotides line up with TRBD2. There are 16 residues in the CDR3. Germline lookup yields CDR1 SGDLS and CDR2 YYNGEE. With 3 bases clipped from V and 2 bases from J, the junction kept 3 bases outside the gene matches. CDR3 nucleotide sequence: TGTGCCAGCAGCGAGGGACTAGCGGGAGGCCCCTACGAGCAGTACTTC. Its translation is CASSEGLAGGPYEQYF.

This clonotype showed up many times. The rearrangement joins TRBV6-1 to TRBJ2-1; 7 bases map to TRBD2. This CDR3 has 16 amino acids. V gave up 6 bases and J gave up 2 bases; unmatched junction bases: 10. Per germline, CDR1 MNHNS and CDR2 SASEGT. The CDR3 DNA reads TGTGCCAGCAGCTCACGGGGCGGGAGCGCCTACAATGAGCAGTTCTTC. Protein sequence: CASSSRGGSAYNEQFF.

As to this clonotype: A read error may be the cause here, since a much bigger clone is one base away. The rearrangement uses TRBV28 and TRBJ2-7; 7 bases align to TRBD2. The CDR3 sequence is 12 residues long. From germline, CDR1 is MDHEN and CDR2 SYDVKM. After removal of 8 bases from V and 9 bases from J, the junction contained 10 bases not matched to a gene. The chain's CDR3 is CASLGGPRGQYF. CDR3 nucleotides: TGTGCCAGCTTGGGAGGGCCTAGGGGGCAGTACTTC.

Ten or more counts support this clonotype. This sequence joins TRBV10-3 and TRBJ1-1, with D unclear. V lost 5 bases to trimming and J lost 1 base, with 8 bases between them. The CDR3 contains 13 residues. Germline CDR1 reads ENHRY; CDR2 reads SYGVKD. In DNA form, the CDR3 reads TGTGCCATCAGTTATGATCCGAACACTGAAGCTTTCTTT. Its protein is CAISYDPNTEAFF.

The chain has TRBV2 and TRBJ2-5; 10 nucleotides match TRBD2. Germline lookup yields CDR1 SNHLY and CDR2 FYNNEI. The CDR3 is 15 amino acids. With 0 bases clipped from V and 3 bases from J, the junction kept 1 base outside the gene matches. The CDR3: CASSEATSGKETQYF. The DNA for the CDR3 is TGTGCCAGCAGTGAAGCAACTAGCGGGAAAGAGACCCAGTACTTC.